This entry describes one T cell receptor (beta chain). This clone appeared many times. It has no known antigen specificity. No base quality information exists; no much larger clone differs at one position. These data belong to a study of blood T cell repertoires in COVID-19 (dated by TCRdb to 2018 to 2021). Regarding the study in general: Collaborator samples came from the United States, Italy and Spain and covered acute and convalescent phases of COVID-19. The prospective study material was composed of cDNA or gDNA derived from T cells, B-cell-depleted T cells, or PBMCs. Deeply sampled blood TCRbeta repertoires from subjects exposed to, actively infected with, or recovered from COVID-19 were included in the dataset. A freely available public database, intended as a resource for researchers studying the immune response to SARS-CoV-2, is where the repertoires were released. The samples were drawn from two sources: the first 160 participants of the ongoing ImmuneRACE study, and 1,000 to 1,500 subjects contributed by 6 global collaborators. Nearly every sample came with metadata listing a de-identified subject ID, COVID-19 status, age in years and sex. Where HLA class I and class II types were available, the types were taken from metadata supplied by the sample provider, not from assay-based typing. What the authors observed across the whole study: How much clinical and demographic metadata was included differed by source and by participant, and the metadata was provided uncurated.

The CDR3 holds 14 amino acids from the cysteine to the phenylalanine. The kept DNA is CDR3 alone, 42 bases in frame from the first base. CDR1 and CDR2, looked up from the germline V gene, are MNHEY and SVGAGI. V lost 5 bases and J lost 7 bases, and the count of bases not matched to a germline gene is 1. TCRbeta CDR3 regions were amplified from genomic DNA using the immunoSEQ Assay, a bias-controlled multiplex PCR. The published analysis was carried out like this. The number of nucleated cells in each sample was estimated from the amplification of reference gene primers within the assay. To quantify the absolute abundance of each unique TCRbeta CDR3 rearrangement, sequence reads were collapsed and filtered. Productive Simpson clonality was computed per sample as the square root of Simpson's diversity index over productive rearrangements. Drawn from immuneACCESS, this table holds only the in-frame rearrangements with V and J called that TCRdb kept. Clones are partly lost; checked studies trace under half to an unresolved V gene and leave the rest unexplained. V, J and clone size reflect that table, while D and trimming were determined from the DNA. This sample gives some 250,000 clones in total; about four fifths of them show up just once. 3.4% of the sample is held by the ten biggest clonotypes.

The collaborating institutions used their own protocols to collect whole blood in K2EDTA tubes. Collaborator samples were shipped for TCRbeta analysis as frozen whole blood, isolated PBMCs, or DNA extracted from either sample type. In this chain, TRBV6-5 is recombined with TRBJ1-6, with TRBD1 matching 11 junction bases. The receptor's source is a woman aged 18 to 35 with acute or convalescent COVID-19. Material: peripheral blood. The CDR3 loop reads CASSRTGGNSPLHF. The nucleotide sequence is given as TGTGCCAGCAGTCGGACAGGGGGCAATTCACCCCTCCACTTT.